The source of this TCR beta chain is a study of T-cell memory formation after mild COVID-19. Points from the study as a whole: Shrinking CD4+ clones resided mostly in CM and EM, and CD8+ ones in EMRA. Clones shrinking from day 15 to 85 showed even CD4/CD8 mixes; later expanders tilted CD4+. Clones from the second wave (peaking day 37) had unconfirmed SARS-CoV-2 specificity.

TCRdb re-called the 5' RACE reads through MiXCR, storing one row per CDR3 protein. The sample holds roughly 150,000 distinct CDR3 sequences, 11% to 15% seen once. V lost 5 bases to trimming and J lost 5 bases; unmatched junction nucleotides: 7. Germline lookup yields CDR1 LGHDT and CDR2 YNNKEL (reference sequence). The CDR3 totals 15 residues. With regard to this clonotype: Its antigen remains unidentified.

What was sequenced was PBMCs or a T cell subset sorted from them (not recorded which). This sequence originates from an adult woman who had mild COVID-19 (a few samples of this study predate the infection). Cell type and time point are not known. J is TRBJ2-1 and V is TRBV3-1; TRBD1 matches at 9 bases. CDR3 coding DNA: TGTGCCAGCAGCTCCTGGGGACAGGGCGACAATGAGCAGTTCTTC. Protein: CASSSWGQGDNEQFF.